The present TCR beta chain was sequenced within a study of Graves' ophthalmopathy and Graves' hyperthyroidism. Sampling over 8 ml of fresh peripheral blood provided the PBMCs. Using RNA transcripts, the TCR beta CDR3 regions were amplified. Second-round multiplex PCR followed a first-round RT-PCR using HTBI primers. Using its own MiXCR run on the multiplex PCR reads, TCRdb lists one record per CDR3 protein. The table records 740,000 or so distinct CDR3 sequences, 35% to 50% of them present only once. V was clipped by 3 bases and J by 4 bases, with 21 bases between them. This CDR3 spans 17 amino acids. Germline loops: CDR1 SEHNR, CDR2 FQNEAQ (reference sequence).

This sequence was found in an adult man with Graves' ophthalmopathy. The chain joins TRBV7-9 to TRBJ1-1; the D gene is possibly TRBD1 (5 bases). The sequencing input was peripheral blood. The CDR3: CASSFFDLGREGTEAFF. CDR3 DNA sequence: TGTGCCAGCAGCTTTTTTGACCTGGGGCGTGAGGGCACTGAAGCTTTCTTT.